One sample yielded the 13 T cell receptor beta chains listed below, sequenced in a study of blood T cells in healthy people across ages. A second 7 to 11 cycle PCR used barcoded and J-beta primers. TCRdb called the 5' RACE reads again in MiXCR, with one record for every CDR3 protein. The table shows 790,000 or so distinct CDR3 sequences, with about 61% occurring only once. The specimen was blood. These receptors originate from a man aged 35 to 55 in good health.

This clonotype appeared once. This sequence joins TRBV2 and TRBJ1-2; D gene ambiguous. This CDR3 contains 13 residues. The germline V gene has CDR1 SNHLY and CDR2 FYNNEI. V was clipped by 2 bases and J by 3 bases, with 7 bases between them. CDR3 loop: CASSENSYYGYTF. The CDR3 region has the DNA TGTGCCAGCAGTGAAAACAGTTACTATGGCTACACCTTC.

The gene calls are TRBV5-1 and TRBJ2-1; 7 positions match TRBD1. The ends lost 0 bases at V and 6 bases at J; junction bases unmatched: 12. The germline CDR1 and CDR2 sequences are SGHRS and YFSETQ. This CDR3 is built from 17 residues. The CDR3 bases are TGCGCCAGCAGCTTGGACCTGACAGGGACAGACATCAATGAGCAGTTCTTC. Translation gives CASSLDLTGTDINEQFF.

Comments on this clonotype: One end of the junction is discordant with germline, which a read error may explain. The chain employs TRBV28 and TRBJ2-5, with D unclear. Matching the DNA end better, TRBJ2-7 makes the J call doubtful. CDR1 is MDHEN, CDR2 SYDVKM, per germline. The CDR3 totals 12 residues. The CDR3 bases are TGTGTCAGCAGTTCCATCCGTTACGAGCAGTACTTC. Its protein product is CVSSSIRYEQYF.

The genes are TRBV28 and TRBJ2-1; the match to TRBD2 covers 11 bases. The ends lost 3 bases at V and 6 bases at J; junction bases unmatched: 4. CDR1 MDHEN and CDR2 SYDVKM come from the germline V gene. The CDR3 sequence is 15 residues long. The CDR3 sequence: CASSLKTSGSNEQFF. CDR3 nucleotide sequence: TGTGCCAGCAGTTTGAAAACTAGCGGGAGCAATGAGCAGTTCTTC. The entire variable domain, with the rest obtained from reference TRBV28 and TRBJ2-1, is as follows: DVKVTQSSRYLVKRTGEKVFLECVQDMDHENMFWYRQDPGLGLRLIYFSYDVKMKEKGDIPEGYSVSREKKERFSLILESASTNQTSMYLCASSLKTSGSNEQFFGPGTRLTVL.

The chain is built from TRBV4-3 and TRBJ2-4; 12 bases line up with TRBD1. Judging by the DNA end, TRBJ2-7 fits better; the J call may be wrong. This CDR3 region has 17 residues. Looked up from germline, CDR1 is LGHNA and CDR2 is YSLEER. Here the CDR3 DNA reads TGCGCCAGCAGCCAAGCGCCGGGACAGGGGGCGATTTACGAGCAGTACTTC. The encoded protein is CASSQAPGQGAIYEQYF.

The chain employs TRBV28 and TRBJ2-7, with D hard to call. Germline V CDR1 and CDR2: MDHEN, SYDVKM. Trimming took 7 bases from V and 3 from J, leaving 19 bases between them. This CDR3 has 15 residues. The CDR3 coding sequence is TGTGCCAGCATTCCAGAAGTTGGCGTGGGCTACGAGCAGTACTTC. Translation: CASIPEVGVGYEQYF.

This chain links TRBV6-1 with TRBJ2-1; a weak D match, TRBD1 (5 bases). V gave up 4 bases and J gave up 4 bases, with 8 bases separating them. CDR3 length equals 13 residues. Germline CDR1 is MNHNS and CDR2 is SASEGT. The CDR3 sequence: CASSGTPYNEQFF. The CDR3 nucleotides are TGTGCCAGCAGTGGGACACCTTACAATGAGCAGTTCTTC.

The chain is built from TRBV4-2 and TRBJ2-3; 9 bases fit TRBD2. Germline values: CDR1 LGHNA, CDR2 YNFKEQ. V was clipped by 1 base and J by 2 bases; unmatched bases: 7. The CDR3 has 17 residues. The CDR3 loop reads CASSQGHGGGDTDTQYF. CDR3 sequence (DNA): TGTGCCAGCAGCCAAGGTCATGGCGGGGGGGACACAGATACGCAGTATTTT.

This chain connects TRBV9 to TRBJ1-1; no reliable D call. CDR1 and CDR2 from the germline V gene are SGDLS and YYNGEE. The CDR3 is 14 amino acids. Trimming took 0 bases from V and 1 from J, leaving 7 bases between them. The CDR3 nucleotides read TGTGCCAGCAGCGTAGTAGTGGGGAACACTGAAGCTTTCTTT. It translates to CASSVVVGNTEAFF.

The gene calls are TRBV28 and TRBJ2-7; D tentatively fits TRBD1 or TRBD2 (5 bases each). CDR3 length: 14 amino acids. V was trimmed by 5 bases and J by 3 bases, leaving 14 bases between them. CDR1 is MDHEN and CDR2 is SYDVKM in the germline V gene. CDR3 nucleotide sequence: TGTGCCAGCAGTCCCCCGGGAACAGGCTACGAGCAGTACTTC. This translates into CASSPPGTGYEQYF.

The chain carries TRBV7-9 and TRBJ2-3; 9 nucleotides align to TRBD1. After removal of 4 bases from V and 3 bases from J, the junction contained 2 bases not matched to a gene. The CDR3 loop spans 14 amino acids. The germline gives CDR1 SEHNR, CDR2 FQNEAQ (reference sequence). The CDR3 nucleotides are TGTGCCAGCAGCTGGGACAGGGCAACAGATACGCAGTATTTT. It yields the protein CASSWDRATDTQYF.

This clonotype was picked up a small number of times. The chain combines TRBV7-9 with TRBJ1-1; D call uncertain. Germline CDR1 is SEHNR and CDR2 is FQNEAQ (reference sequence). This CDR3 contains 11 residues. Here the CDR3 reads CAVWVNTEAFF. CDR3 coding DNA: TGTGCTGTGTGGGTGAACACTGAAGCTTTCTTT.

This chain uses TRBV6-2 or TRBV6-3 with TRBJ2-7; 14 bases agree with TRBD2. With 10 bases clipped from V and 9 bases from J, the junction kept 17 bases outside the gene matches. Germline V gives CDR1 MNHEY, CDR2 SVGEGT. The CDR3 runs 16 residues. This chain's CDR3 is CATWNTGTSGSRVQYF. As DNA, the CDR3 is TGTGCCACCTGGAATACCGGGACTAGCGGGAGTAGGGTGCAGTACTTC.